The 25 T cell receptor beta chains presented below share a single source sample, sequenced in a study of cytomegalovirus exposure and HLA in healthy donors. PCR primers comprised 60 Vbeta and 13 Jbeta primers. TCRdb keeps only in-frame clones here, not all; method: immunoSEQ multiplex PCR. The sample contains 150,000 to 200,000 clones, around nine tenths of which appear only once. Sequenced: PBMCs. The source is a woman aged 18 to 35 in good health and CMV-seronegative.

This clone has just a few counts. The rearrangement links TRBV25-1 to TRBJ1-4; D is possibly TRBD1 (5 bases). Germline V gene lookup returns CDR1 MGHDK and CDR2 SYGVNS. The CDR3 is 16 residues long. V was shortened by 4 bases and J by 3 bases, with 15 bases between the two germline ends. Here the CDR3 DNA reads TGTGCCAGCAGTGTGGCCGGGGGGACGGCTAATGAAAAACTGTTTTTT. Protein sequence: CASSVAGGTANEKLFF.

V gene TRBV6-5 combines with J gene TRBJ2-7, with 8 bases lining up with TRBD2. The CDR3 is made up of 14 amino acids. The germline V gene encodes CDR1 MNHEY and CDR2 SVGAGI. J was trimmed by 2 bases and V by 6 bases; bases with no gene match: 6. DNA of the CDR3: TGTGCCAGCAGCGTGCGGGGGGACACCTACGAGCAGTACTTC. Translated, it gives CASSVRGDTYEQYF.

The CDR3 nucleotides read TGTGCCAGCGAACAGGACCCGGGCCGAGTAGCTTTCTTT. Translating gives CASEQDPGRVAFF. This chain uses TRBV7-2 with TRBJ1-1; weak D call: TRBD1 (5 bases). The V gene's germline CDR1 is SGHTA and CDR2 FQGNSA. V was cut by 8 bases and J by 10 bases, with 20 bases left in between. The CDR3 consists of 13 residues.

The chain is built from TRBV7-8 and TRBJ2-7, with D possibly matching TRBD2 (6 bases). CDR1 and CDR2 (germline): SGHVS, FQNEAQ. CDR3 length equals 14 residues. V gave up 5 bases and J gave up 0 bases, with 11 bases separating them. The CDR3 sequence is CASSPRGNSYEQYF. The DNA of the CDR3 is TGTGCCAGCAGCCCACGGGGGAACTCCTACGAGCAGTACTTC.

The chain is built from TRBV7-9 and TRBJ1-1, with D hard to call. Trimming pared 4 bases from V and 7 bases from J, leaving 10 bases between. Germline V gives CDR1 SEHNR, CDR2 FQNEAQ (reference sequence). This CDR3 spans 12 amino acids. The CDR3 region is CASSSLRVEAFF. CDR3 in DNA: TGTGCCAGCAGCTCCCTACGGGTTGAAGCTTTCTTT.

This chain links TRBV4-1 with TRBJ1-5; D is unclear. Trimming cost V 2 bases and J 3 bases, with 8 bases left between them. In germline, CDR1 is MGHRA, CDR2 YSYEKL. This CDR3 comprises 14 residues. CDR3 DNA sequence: TGCGCCAGCAGCCAATTTCAGAACAATCAGCCCCAGCATTTT. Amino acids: CASSQFQNNQPQHF.

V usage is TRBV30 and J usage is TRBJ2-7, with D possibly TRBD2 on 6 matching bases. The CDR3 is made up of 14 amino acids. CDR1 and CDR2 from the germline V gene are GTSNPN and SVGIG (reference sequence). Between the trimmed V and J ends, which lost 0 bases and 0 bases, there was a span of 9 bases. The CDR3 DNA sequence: TGTGCCTGGAGTGTGGGGGGAAACTCCTACGAGCAGTACTTC. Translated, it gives CAWSVGGNSYEQYF.

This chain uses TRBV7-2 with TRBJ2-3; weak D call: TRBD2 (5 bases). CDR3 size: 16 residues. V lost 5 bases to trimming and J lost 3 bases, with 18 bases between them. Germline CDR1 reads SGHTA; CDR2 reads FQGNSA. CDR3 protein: CASSPTSVGGTDTQYF. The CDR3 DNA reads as TGTGCCAGCAGCCCCACCTCTGTGGGCGGGACAGATACGCAGTATTTT.

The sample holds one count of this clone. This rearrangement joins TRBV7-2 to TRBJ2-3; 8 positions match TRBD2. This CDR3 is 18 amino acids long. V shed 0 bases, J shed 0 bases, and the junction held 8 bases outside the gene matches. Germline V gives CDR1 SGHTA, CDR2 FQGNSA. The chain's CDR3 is CASSLAPIAGLSTDTQYF. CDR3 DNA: TGTGCCAGCAGCTTAGCCCCCATAGCGGGATTGAGCACAGATACGCAGTATTTT.

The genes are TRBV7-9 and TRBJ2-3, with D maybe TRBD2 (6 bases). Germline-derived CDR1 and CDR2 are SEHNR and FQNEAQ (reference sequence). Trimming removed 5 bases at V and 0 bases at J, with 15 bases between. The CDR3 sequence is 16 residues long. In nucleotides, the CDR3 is TGTGCCAGCAGCGCACTAGCCTTCTCTAGCACAGATACGCAGTATTTT. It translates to CASSALAFSSTDTQYF.

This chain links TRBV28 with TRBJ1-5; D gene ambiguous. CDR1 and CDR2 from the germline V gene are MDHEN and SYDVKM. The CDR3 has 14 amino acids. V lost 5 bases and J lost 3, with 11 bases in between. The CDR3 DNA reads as TGTGCCAGCAGTCCCTCCTTTGTCAATCAGCCCCAGCATTTT. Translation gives CASSPSFVNQPQHF.

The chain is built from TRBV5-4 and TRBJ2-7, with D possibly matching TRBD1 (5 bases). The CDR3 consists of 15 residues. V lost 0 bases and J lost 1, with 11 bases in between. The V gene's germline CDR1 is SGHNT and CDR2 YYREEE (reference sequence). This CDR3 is CASSLGQGSSYEQYF. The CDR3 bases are TGTGCCAGCAGCTTGGGGCAGGGAAGTTCCTACGAGCAGTACTTC.

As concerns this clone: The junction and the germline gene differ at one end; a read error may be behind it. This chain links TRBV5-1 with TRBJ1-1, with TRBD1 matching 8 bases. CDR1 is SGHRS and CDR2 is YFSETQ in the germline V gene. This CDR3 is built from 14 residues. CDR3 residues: CASSLWDRNTEASF. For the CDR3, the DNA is TGCGCCAGCAGCCTTTGGGACAGGAACACTGAAGCTTCCTTT. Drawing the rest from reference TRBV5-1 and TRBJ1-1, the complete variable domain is KAGVTQTPRYLIKTRGQQVTLSCSPISGHRSVSWYQQTPGQGLQFLFEYFSETQRNKGNFPGRFSGRQFSNSRSEMNVSTLELGDSALYLCASSLWDRNTEASFGQGTRLTVV.

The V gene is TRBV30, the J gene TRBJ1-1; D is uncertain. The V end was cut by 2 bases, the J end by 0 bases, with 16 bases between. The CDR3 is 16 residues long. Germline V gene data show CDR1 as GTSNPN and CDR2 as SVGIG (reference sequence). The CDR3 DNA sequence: TGTGCCTGGAGTCCAGCACGACATCTCTTGAACACTGAAGCTTTCTTT. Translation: CAWSPARHLLNTEAFF.

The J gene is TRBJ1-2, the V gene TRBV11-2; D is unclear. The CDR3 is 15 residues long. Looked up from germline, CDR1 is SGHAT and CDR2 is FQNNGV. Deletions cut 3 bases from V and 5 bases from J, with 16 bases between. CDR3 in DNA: TGTGCCAGCAGCTTCGGGAGCCCTAAGGCTTATGGCTACACCTTC. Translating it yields CASSFGSPKAYGYTF. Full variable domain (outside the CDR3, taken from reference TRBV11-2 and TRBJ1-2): EAGVAQSPRYKIIEKRQSVAFWCNPISGHATLYWYQQILGQGPKLLIQFQNNGVVDDSQLPKDRFSAERLKGVDSTLKIQPAKLEDSAVYLCASSFGSPKAYGYTFGSGTRLTVV.

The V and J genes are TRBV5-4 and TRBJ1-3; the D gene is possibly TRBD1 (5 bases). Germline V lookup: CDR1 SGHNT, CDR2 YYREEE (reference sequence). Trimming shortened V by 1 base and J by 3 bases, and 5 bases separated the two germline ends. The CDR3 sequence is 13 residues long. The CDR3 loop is CASSLTGGNTIYF. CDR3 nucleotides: TGTGCCAGCAGCTTGACAGGTGGAAACACCATATATTTT.

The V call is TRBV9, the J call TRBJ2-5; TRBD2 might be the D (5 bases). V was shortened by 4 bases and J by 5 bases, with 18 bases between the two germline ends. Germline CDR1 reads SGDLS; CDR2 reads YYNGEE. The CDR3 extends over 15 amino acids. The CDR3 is CASSPDPPSRETQYF. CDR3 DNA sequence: TGTGCCAGCAGCCCAGATCCCCCTAGCAGGGAGACCCAGTACTTC.

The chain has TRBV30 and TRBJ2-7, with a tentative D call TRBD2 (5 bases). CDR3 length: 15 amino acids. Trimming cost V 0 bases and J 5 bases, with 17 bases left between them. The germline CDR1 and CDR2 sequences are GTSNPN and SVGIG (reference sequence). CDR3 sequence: CAWSVGSGRWDEQYF. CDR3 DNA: TGTGCCTGGAGTGTAGGAAGTGGGAGATGGGACGAGCAGTACTTC.

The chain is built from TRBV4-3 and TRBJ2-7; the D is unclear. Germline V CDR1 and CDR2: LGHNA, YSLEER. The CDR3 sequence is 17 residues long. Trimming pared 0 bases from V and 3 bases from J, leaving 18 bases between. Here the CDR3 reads CASSQDSRDSGDYEQYF. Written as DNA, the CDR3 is TGCGCCAGCAGCCAAGATTCGAGAGACTCCGGAGACTACGAGCAGTACTTC.

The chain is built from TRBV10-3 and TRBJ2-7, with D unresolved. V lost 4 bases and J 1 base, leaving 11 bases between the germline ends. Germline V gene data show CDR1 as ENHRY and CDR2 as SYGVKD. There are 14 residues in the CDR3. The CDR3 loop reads CAISVSGPSYEQYF. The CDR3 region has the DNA TGTGCCATCAGTGTATCAGGCCCTTCCTACGAGCAGTACTTC.

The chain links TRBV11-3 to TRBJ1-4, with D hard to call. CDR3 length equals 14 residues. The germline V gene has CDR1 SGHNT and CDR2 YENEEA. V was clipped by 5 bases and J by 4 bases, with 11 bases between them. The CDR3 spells CASSPTRNNEKLFF. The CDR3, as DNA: TGTGCCAGCAGCCCAACGCGCAATAATGAAAAACTGTTTTTT.

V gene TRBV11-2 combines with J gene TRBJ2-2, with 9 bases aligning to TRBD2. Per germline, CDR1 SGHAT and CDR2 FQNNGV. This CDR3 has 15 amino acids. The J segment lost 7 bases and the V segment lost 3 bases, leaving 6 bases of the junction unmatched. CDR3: CASSFSGSHSGELFF. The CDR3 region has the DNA TGTGCCAGCAGCTTTAGCGGGAGTCACAGCGGGGAGCTGTTTTTT.

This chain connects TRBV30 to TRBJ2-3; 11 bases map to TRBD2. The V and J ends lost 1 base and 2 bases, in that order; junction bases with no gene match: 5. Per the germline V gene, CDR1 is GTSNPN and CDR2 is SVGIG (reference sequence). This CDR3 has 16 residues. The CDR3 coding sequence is TGTGCCTGGAGTGCCGGACTAGCGGGCCCCACAGATACGCAGTATTTT. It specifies CAWSAGLAGPTDTQYF.

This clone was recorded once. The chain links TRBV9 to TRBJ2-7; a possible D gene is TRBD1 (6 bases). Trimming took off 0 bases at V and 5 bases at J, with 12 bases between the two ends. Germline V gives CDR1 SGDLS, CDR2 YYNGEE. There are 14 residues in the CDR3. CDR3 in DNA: TGTGCCAGCAGCGTAGCAGGGGTGGGGGACGAGCAGTACTTC. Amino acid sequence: CASSVAGVGDEQYF.

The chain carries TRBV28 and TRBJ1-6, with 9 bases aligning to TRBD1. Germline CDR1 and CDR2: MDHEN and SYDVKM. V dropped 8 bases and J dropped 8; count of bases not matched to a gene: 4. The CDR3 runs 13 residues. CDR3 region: CASYGTGYSPLHF. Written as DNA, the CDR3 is TGTGCCAGCTACGGGACAGGGTATTCACCCCTCCACTTT.